The clone carrying this T cell receptor beta chain was seen more than once but under ten times. The CDR3 extends over 13 amino acids. The germline gives CDR1 ENHRY, CDR2 SYGVKD. Trimming took 4 bases from V and 1 from J, leaving 7 bases between them. Libraries were prepared by immunoSEQ multiplex PCR; TCRdb keeps only in-frame clonotypes and omits some of them. The sample records approximately 80,000 clones, over 75% being singletons. These data belong to a study of OX40 agonist ivuxolimab in advanced cancers. The TCR was taken from an adult with an advanced solid tumor such as melanoma, head and neck, liver or kidney cancer. The source material was CD4+ or CD8+ T cells sorted from blood, sampled in a trial of the OX40 agonist ivuxolimab. This rearrangement joins TRBV10-3 to TRBJ1-1; D not certain. The CDR3 sequence is CAISGRQNTEAFF. CDR3 DNA sequence: TGTGCCATCAGTGGGAGACAGAACACTGAAGCTTTCTTT.